This T cell receptor (beta chain) was identified in a study of OX40 agonist ivuxolimab in advanced cancers. Study information: Patients assigned to dose escalation were diagnosed with hepatocellular carcinoma, melanoma, renal cell or head and neck cancer. Cohort: about 80% men, mean age 60, aged about 20 to 90. Study-level findings and limits: At 0.1 to 3.0 mg/kg, CD4+ and CD8+ blood T cells expanded clonally by week 6. It was not determined which antigens were specifically recognized by the peripheral T cells that had undergone clonal expansion.

Some clones are missing from TCRdb's copy, which holds only in-frame ones; the method was immunoSEQ multiplex PCR. The table shows approximately 76,000 clones, with 70% to 90% occurring only once. With respect to this clone: What it binds is unknown.

Germline V gene lookup returns CDR1 LGHNA and CDR2 YSLEER. The CDR3 runs 15 residues. The V and J ends lost 1 base and 7 bases respectively, with 13 bases between them. Specimen: CD4+ or CD8+ T cells sorted from blood, collected in a trial of the OX40 agonist ivuxolimab. The rearrangement links TRBV4-3 to TRBJ2-2; TRBD1 might be the D (6 bases). The clonotype originates from an adult with an advanced solid tumor such as melanoma, head and neck, liver or kidney cancer. As DNA, the CDR3 is TGCGCCAGCAGCCAAGGCGGACAGTTTGGCGGGGAGCTGTTTTTT. Translated: CASSQGGQFGGELFF.